This T cell receptor (beta chain) was sequenced for a study of blood T cell repertoires in COVID-19. This CDR3 is built from 12 residues. Germline CDR1 reads MDHEN; CDR2 reads SYDVKM. V lost 3 bases, J lost 8 bases, and 7 bases lay in between. The method was immunoSEQ multiplex PCR; TCRdb's version includes in-frame clones alone and lacks a portion of them. The data contain about 310,000 clones, over 75% of them singletons. This sequence originates from a woman aged 50 to 60 who had recovered from COVID-19. The chain couples TRBV28 to TRBJ1-4, with D possibly TRBD1 on 6 matching bases. The sequenced sample consisted of peripheral blood. CDR3 residues: CASSFTGEKLFF. In DNA form, the CDR3 reads TGTGCCAGCAGTTTTACAGGGGAAAAACTGTTTTTT.